These 11 T cell receptor beta chains share one sample of origin, sequenced in a study of T cell changes during pregnancy in multiple sclerosis. Libraries were prepared by immunoSEQ multiplex PCR; TCRdb keeps only in-frame clonotypes and omits some of them. The sample lists fewer than 85,000 clones; around nine tenths were seen once. This specimen was peripheral blood, taken in the first trimester of pregnancy. All receptors derive from a female donor in good health, enrolled as a control in a pregnancy study.

As concerns this clone: At the DNA level, this CDR3 is encoded by other sequences in the same sample as well. The genes are TRBV7-6 and TRBJ2-7, with D tentatively TRBD2 (6 bases). Looked up from germline, CDR1 is SGHVS and CDR2 is FNYEAQ. Trimming took 2 bases from V and 7 from J, leaving 9 bases between them. The CDR3 covers 12 residues. CDR3 sequence: CASSLLGGEQYF. CDR3 DNA: TGTGCCAGCAGCTTATTGGGGGGTGAGCAGTACTTC.

The rearrangement links TRBV9 to TRBJ2-1; D remains unclear. Germline values: CDR1 SGDLS, CDR2 YYNGEE. V shed 0 bases and J shed 0 bases, with 13 bases lying between them. The CDR3 runs 17 residues. The CDR3 loop is CASSVGRGSYSYNEQFF. CDR3 in DNA: TGTGCCAGCAGCGTAGGTCGCGGTTCTTACTCCTACAATGAGCAGTTCTTC.

This sequence joins TRBV9 and TRBJ2-7; 9 bases align to TRBD1. V lost 0 bases and J lost 9; bases outside the gene matches: 10. Germline V CDR1 and CDR2: SGDLS, YYNGEE. The CDR3 runs 15 residues. The CDR3 loop reads CASSVDRGPGTGQYF. In DNA, the CDR3 is TGTGCCAGCAGCGTAGACAGGGGGCCTGGTACGGGGCAGTACTTC.

The chain employs TRBV19 and TRBJ2-7; 14 positions agree with TRBD2. Trimming cost V 7 bases and J 3 bases; bases outside gene matches: 5. The length of the CDR3 is 15 residues. Germline CDR1 is LNHDA and CDR2 is SQIVND (reference sequence). The CDR3 loop is CASTIGTSGGYEQYF. The CDR3 DNA sequence: TGTGCCAGTACCATAGGGACTAGCGGGGGCTACGAGCAGTACTTC.

The genes are TRBV13 and TRBJ2-1; 7 bases align to TRBD2. The V segment lost 4 bases and the J segment 0 bases; nucleotides outside the gene matches: 12. Germline V gene lookup returns CDR1 PRHDT and CDR2 FYEKMQ (reference sequence). CDR3 length: 18 amino acids. CDR3 protein: CASSYLASGGHSYNEQFF. The CDR3 nucleotides are TGTGCCAGCAGCTACTTAGCTTCGGGGGGTCACTCCTACAATGAGCAGTTCTTC.

J is TRBJ2-1 and V is TRBV7-2, with 14 bases aligning to TRBD2. This CDR3 spans 15 amino acids. V shed 4 bases, J shed 12 bases, and the junction held 8 bases outside the gene matches. Germline-derived CDR1 and CDR2 are SGHTA and FQGNSA. The CDR3 coding sequence is TGTGCCAGCAGCTCCGGGACTAGCGGGAGTGGACGGCAGTTCTTC. Amino acids: CASSSGTSGSGRQFF.

The V call is TRBV7-6, the J call TRBJ2-1; a weak D match, TRBD1 (5 bases). The CDR3 runs 16 residues. The V and J ends lost 0 bases and 3 bases respectively, with 12 bases between them. Germline CDR1 is SGHVS and CDR2 is FNYEAQ. The CDR3 nucleotides read TGTGCCAGCAGCTTAGCGCATCAGGGATTCTACAATGAGCAGTTCTTC. Its translation: CASSLAHQGFYNEQFF.

The J gene is TRBJ2-3, the V gene TRBV5-6, with 14 positions matching TRBD2. In germline, CDR1 is SGHDT, CDR2 YYEEEE. V gave up 3 bases and J gave up 3 bases; unmatched junction bases: 9. The CDR3 consists of 18 residues. The CDR3 sequence is CASSSKGLAGARTDTQYF. For the CDR3, the DNA is TGTGCCAGCAGCTCCAAGGGACTAGCGGGAGCGCGAACAGATACGCAGTATTTT.

The chain is built from TRBV28 and TRBJ2-3; D call uncertain. Trimming shortened V by 1 base and J by 4 bases, and 15 bases separated the two germline ends. The V gene's germline CDR1 is MDHEN and CDR2 SYDVKM. The length of the CDR3 is 16 residues. CDR3: CASSLFGGHLADTQYF. CDR3 in DNA: TGTGCCAGCAGTTTATTCGGTGGGCATTTGGCAGATACGCAGTATTTT.

V is TRBV18 and J is TRBJ2-7; 9 nucleotides agree with TRBD1. V trimming: 3 bases; J trimming: 4 bases; junction bases outside the gene matches: 10. The germline V gene encodes CDR1 KGHSH and CDR2 LQKENI. The CDR3 has 16 residues. The CDR3 DNA sequence: TGTGCCAGCTCACCGCTCGCCGGGACAGGGAGATACGAGCAGTACTTC. This sequence encodes CASSPLAGTGRYEQYF.

The genes are TRBV28 and TRBJ2-5; possible D gene TRBD1, 5 bases. There are 14 residues in the CDR3. Per the germline V gene, CDR1 is MDHEN and CDR2 is SYDVKM. Trimming pared 2 bases from V and 0 bases from J, leaving 7 bases between. Here the CDR3 reads CASSLLTDQETQYF. The CDR3 bases are TGTGCCAGCAGTTTACTGACAGACCAAGAGACCCAGTACTTC.